Shown below are 6 T cell receptor beta chains from a single sample sequenced in a study of T cell repertoires in cytomegalovirus infection. These receptors have no identified antigens. Each CDR3 protein gets one entry after TCRdb re-called the reads with MiXCR. The table shows about 480,000 distinct CDR3 sequences, with roughly a third occurring only once. This material consisted of cultured PBMCs, taken from culture after CMV antigen stimulation. These receptors were collected from a human donor in good health (CMV status not recorded). Some clones in this sample may be carry-over from other donors' samples.

The rearrangement joins TRBV7-6 to TRBJ1-6, with 7 bases matching TRBD1. Germline trimming cut 1 base from V and 14 bases from J; bases unmatched to any gene: 11. The CDR3 contains 15 residues. Germline values: CDR1 SGHVS, CDR2 FNYEAQ. CDR3 nucleotide sequence: TGTGCCAGCAGCTTAGGGGGACAGAGGGCCGGGACCCTCCACTTT. Protein product: CASSLGGQRAGTLHF.

DNA for the CDR3: TGTGCCAGCAGTCCGGGACACCAAGAGACCCAGTACTTC. It yields the protein CASSPGHQETQYF. The genes are TRBV12-3 or TRBV12-4 and TRBJ2-5; perhaps D is TRBD1 or TRBD2 (5 bases each). CDR3 length equals 13 residues. The V gene lost 5 bases and the J gene lost 0 bases, with 7 bases spanning the gap.

The chain carries TRBV7-6 and TRBJ2-3; 13 bases match TRBD2. This CDR3 is 16 amino acids long. The germline V gene encodes CDR1 SGHVS and CDR2 FNYEAQ. The V and J ends lost 4 bases and 4 bases, in that order; junction bases with no gene match: 5. The CDR3 protein is CASSYTSGRAADTQYF. CDR3 in DNA: TGTGCCAGCAGCTATACTAGCGGGAGGGCGGCAGATACGCAGTATTTT.

A few counts support this clonotype. The chain recombines TRBV11-3 with TRBJ2-7, with 8 bases aligning to TRBD1. V was clipped by 0 bases and J by 1 base; unmatched bases: 5. Looked up from germline, CDR1 is SGHNT and CDR2 is YENEEA. The CDR3 spans 16 residues. The CDR3 is CASSLDPGGMSYEQYF. CDR3 nucleotides: TGTGCCAGCAGCTTAGACCCAGGGGGCATGTCCTACGAGCAGTACTTC. Variable domain in full (rest from reference TRBV11-3 and TRBJ2-7): EAGVVQSPRYKIIEKKQPVAFWCNPISGHNTLYWYLQNLGQGPELLIRYENEEAVDDSQLPKDRFSAERLKGVDSTLKIQPAELGDSAVYLCASSLDPGGMSYEQYFGPGTRLTVT.

V gene TRBV6-1 combines with J gene TRBJ1-1; D is unresolved. V lost 6 bases, J lost 3 bases, and 17 bases lay in between. Looked up from germline, CDR1 is MNHNS and CDR2 is SASEGT. This CDR3 is 15 amino acids long. CDR3 sequence: CASSLSTYGDTEAFF. CDR3 nucleotides: TGTGCCAGCAGCCTTTCGACGTACGGGGACACTGAAGCTTTCTTT.

This clonotype showed up just a few times. This chain joins TRBV2 and TRBJ1-2; possibly TRBD1 for D (6 bases). This CDR3 spans 14 amino acids. CDR1 is SNHLY, CDR2 FYNNEI, per germline. V lost 6 bases and J lost 8, with 19 bases in between. The DNA for the CDR3 is TGTGCCAGCAGCCCCTCGACAGGCCCTAGAGGCTACACCTTC. It specifies CASSPSTGPRGYTF.